The 21 T cell receptor beta chains in this list originate from one sample, sequenced in a study of T-cell memory formation after mild COVID-19. MiXCR was run by TCRdb on the 5' RACE reads, yielding one entry per CDR3 protein. The sample holds about 350,000 distinct CDR3 sequences, around 15% seen once. The sample taken for sequencing was PBMCs or a T cell subset sorted from them (not recorded which). These receptors were collected from a man younger than 35 who had mild COVID-19 (a few samples of this study predate the infection). Cell type and time point are not known.

This clonotype was seen a handful of times. This chain links TRBV12-3 or TRBV12-4 with TRBJ2-7, with 8 bases matching TRBD2. The CDR3 covers 13 residues. V lost 6 bases, J lost 5 bases, and 6 bases stayed unmatched. This chain's CDR3 is CASRSGGAHEQYF. The CDR3, as DNA: TGTGCCAGCAGGTCGGGGGGGGCCCACGAGCAGTACTTC.

The CDR3 nucleotides read TGTGCCACCAGCAGATCCTGGACGGGGAACACTGAAGCTTTCTTT. This codes for CATSRSWTGNTEAFF. The gene calls are TRBV15 and TRBJ1-1, with D uncertain. CDR3 length equals 15 residues. CDR1 is LNHNV and CDR2 is YYDKDF in the germline V gene (reference sequence). V lost 2 bases and J 1 base, leaving 11 bases between the germline ends.

V and J are TRBV2 and TRBJ2-2; no firm D call. CDR1 and CDR2 from the germline V gene are SNHLY and FYNNEI. This CDR3 is 15 amino acids long. V lost 10 bases and J lost 6, with 21 bases in between. This CDR3 reads CATSYTPGGAGELFF. CDR3 bases: TGTGCCACCAGCTATACCCCCGGTGGGGCCGGGGAGCTGTTTTTT.

The sample holds a few counts of this clonotype. This rearrangement joins TRBV6-2 or TRBV6-3 to TRBJ2-7; the D call may be TRBD1 or TRBD2 (5 bases each). CDR3 size: 12 residues. Germline assignment: CDR1 MNHEY and CDR2 SVGEGT. V shed 4 bases and J shed 7 bases, with 11 bases lying between them. The CDR3 DNA reads TGTGCCAGCAGTTGGGACCTTCGAGAGCAGTACGTC. It specifies CASSWDLREQYV.

The chain employs TRBV7-2 and TRBJ1-6; TRBD1 matches at 10 bases. The CDR3 extends over 15 amino acids. Trimming cost V 5 bases and J 8 bases; bases outside gene matches: 6. Germline V CDR1 and CDR2: SGHTA, FQGNSA. The CDR3 loop is CASSRSGTGDSPLHF. CDR3 DNA sequence: TGTGCCAGCAGCAGATCCGGGACAGGGGATTCACCCCTCCACTTT.

This clonotype was counted ten times or more. The chain uses TRBV6-6 and TRBJ1-1; no clear D. This CDR3 is 15 amino acids long. With 0 bases removed from V and 4 bases from J, the gap between germline ends came to 12 bases. Germline V lookup: CDR1 MNHNY, CDR2 SVGAGI (reference sequence). Here the CDR3 reads CASSYSVGSGTEAFF. CDR3 nucleotide sequence: TGTGCCAGCAGTTACTCGGTAGGGTCGGGCACTGAAGCTTTCTTT.

This clonotype was detected only a few times. This rearrangement joins TRBV5-6 to TRBJ2-5, with 10 nucleotides matching TRBD2. The CDR3 sequence is 15 residues long. Germline CDR1 reads SGHDT; CDR2 reads YYEEEE. J lost 4 bases, V lost 2 bases, and 5 bases had no gene match. The CDR3 loop reads CASSFLAGDSETQYF. The CDR3, as DNA: TGTGCCAGCAGCTTCCTAGCGGGGGATTCAGAGACCCAGTACTTC.

Only a few counts were recorded for this clonotype. The rearrangement links TRBV13 to TRBJ2-5; TRBD1 matches 7 bases. The CDR3 spans 15 residues. Trimming at V came to 5 bases and at J to 0 bases, leaving 6 bases not matched to a gene. Per germline, CDR1 PRHDT and CDR2 FYEKMQ (reference sequence). The CDR3 sequence: CASSGQGVHQETQYF. In nucleotides, the CDR3 is TGTGCCAGCAGCGGCCAGGGGGTACACCAAGAGACCCAGTACTTC.

This clonotype has ten or more counts. The genes are TRBV30 and TRBJ2-3, with 10 bases fitting TRBD2. V lost 3 bases to trimming and J lost 4 bases; unmatched junction nucleotides: 4. Germline loops: CDR1 GTSNPN, CDR2 SVGIG (reference sequence). The CDR3 consists of 14 residues. CDR3 amino acids: CAWRAGGDADTQYF. Written as DNA, the CDR3 is TGTGCCTGGAGAGCGGGGGGGGATGCAGATACGCAGTATTTT.

Many counts were recorded for this clonotype. The chain links TRBV12-3 or TRBV12-4 to TRBJ2-5; 11 bases map to TRBD1. V lost 5 bases, J lost 5 bases, and 7 bases stayed unmatched. The CDR3 consists of 15 residues. CDR3 in amino acids: CASSPLGTGGETQYF. CDR3 DNA: TGTGCCAGCAGTCCCCTCGGGACAGGGGGGGAGACCCAGTACTTC.

The J gene is TRBJ2-5, the V gene TRBV6-6; perhaps TRBD1 as D (5 bases). Germline values: CDR1 MNHNY, CDR2 SVGAGI (reference sequence). Trimming pared 6 bases from V and 1 base from J, leaving 18 bases between. This CDR3 region has 16 residues. The CDR3 bases are TGTGCCAGCAGCTACGGGCCAGGGCGCAGCCAAGAGACCCAGTACTTC. Its translation: CASSYGPGRSQETQYF.

The CDR3 loop is CASSPHTSSLTWQETQYF. The DNA of the CDR3 is TGTGCCAGCAGCCCCCACACCTCTTCACTAACCTGGCAAGAGACCCAGTACTTC. The chain carries TRBV7-6 and TRBJ2-5; D is unresolved. The germline gives CDR1 SGHVS, CDR2 FNYEAQ. V was cut by 5 bases and J by 2 bases, with 24 bases left in between. The CDR3 runs to 18 residues.

This clonotype appeared many times. This chain joins TRBV20-1 and TRBJ2-1, with TRBD1 matching over 10 bases. Losses at the gene ends were 5 bases for V and 2 bases for J; bases not matched to a gene: 9. Per the germline V gene, CDR1 is DFQATT and CDR2 is SNEGSKA (reference sequence). This CDR3 is 16 amino acids long. CDR3 residues: CSARGTGVGAYNEQFF. As DNA, the CDR3 is TGCAGTGCTCGAGGGACAGGGGTTGGGGCCTACAATGAGCAGTTCTTC.

In its sample, this clonotype was seen many times. This chain joins TRBV7-2 and TRBJ2-3; D is ambiguous. Germline CDR1 and CDR2: SGHTA and FQGNSA. Trimming stripped 3 bases from V and 5 bases from J, with 6 bases between. The CDR3 has 12 residues. In DNA form, the CDR3 reads TGTGCCAGCAGCTTCCTAAGAGATACGCAGTATTTT. Translating it yields CASSFLRDTQYF.

This clonotype was seen a few times. The chain recombines TRBV5-6 with TRBJ1-5; possible D gene TRBD1, 6 bases. With 2 bases removed from V and 0 bases from J, the gap between germline ends came to 15 bases. Germline V gives CDR1 SGHDT, CDR2 YYEEEE. This CDR3 has 17 residues. The CDR3 here is CASSFNVRGYSNQPQHF. The CDR3 DNA reads TGTGCCAGCAGCTTCAATGTCAGGGGCTATAGCAATCAGCCCCAGCATTTT.

This clonotype appeared many times. This chain connects TRBV12-3 or TRBV12-4 to TRBJ1-5; weak D call: TRBD1 (5 bases). The CDR3 totals 12 residues. Between the trimmed V and J ends, which lost 5 bases and 11 bases, there was a span of 13 bases. CDR3 amino acids: CASSPQGYAQHF. The CDR3 region has the DNA TGTGCCAGCAGTCCGCAGGGCTACGCCCAGCATTTT.

The rearrangement joins TRBV20-1 to TRBJ2-5; D ambiguous. Germline CDR1 and CDR2: DFQATT and SNEGSKA (reference sequence). The V end lost 6 bases, the J end lost 5 bases, and 10 bases lay between the germline ends. This CDR3 has 11 amino acids. CDR3: CSAVGWETQYF. The CDR3 DNA follows: TGCAGTGCGGTCGGGTGGGAGACCCAGTACTTC.

The chain has TRBV9 and TRBJ2-2, with a weak D call TRBD1 (6 bases). The V and J ends lost 1 base and 3 bases respectively, with 10 bases between them. The CDR3 sequence is 15 residues long. CDR1 is SGDLS and CDR2 is YYNGEE in the germline V gene. The CDR3 coding sequence is TGTGCCAGCAGCGTATCCGGACAGTACACCGGGGAGCTGTTTTTT. This sequence encodes CASSVSGQYTGELFF.

The J gene is TRBJ2-3, the V gene TRBV2, with D possibly matching TRBD1 (6 bases). The CDR3 loop spans 13 amino acids. V lost 6 bases to trimming and J lost 7 bases, with 14 bases between them. The germline V gene encodes CDR1 SNHLY and CDR2 FYNNEI. The CDR3 DNA reads as TGTGCCAGCAGCCCAGGGGTTGGCTATACGCAGTATTTT. Translating gives CASSPGVGYTQYF.

This clonotype occurred once. V and J are TRBV2 and TRBJ2-3; the D gene is possibly TRBD2 (6 bases). Germline V lookup: CDR1 SNHLY, CDR2 FYNNEI. CDR3 length: 13 residues. V lost 6 bases, J lost 4 bases, and 11 bases lay in between. Written as DNA, the CDR3 is TGTGCCAGCAGACCGGGGGTCGCAGATACGCAGTATTTT. It specifies CASRPGVADTQYF.

This clonotype was seen a few times. The CDR3: CASSIDGRYGYTF. The CDR3 DNA reads TGTGCCAGTAGTATAGACGGACGGTATGGCTACACCTTC. This chain links TRBV19 with TRBJ1-2; unclear D gene. V was pared by 0 bases and J by 5 bases, with 7 bases between. This CDR3 has 13 amino acids. CDR1 is LNHDA, CDR2 SQIVND, per germline (reference sequence).